This T cell receptor beta chain came from a study of control samples from healthy donors and cancer patients. This CDR3 region has 12 residues. CDR1 is LNHDA, CDR2 SQIVND, per germline (reference sequence). Concerning this clone: Mismatch with germline at one junction end may stem from a read error.

TCRdb's table, derived via immunoSEQ multiplex PCR, lists solely in-frame clones and lacks some. The table lists under 200,000 clones, roughly 89% of them singletons, with roughly 1.6% in the top ten. The receptor comes from a woman aged 30 to 39 in good health. This chain joins TRBV19 and TRBJ1-2; D perhaps matches TRBD1 (5 bases). What was sequenced was blood. CDR3 residues: CASRDADYGYTF. As DNA, the CDR3 is TGTGCGAGTAGGGACGCCGACTATGGCTACACCTTC.